This TCR beta chain comes out of a study of cytomegalovirus exposure and HLA in healthy donors. Points from the study as a whole: Researchers counted roughly 150 TCR beta chains as cytomegalovirus-associated. As immune exposure information, only CMV serostatus was available.

Use of 60 Vbeta and 13 Jbeta primers characterized the PCR. Generated by immunoSEQ multiplex PCR, the TCRdb table keeps only in-frame clones and is missing some. The sample has roughly 280,000 clones; roughly two thirds are singletons. This CDR3 spans 15 amino acids. Looked up from germline, CDR1 is WSHSY and CDR2 is SAAADI. V was clipped by 5 bases and J by 5 bases; unmatched bases: 5. Points on this clone: The antigen remains undetermined.

This clonotype was sampled from a female donor in good health and CMV-seronegative. Source material: PBMCs. The chain links TRBV10-2 to TRBJ2-5; 13 bases are shared with TRBD2. In DNA, the CDR3 is TGCGCCAGCAGTCGCGGACTAGCGGGAGTCGAGACCCAGTACTTC. Translation gives CASSRGLAGVETQYF.